This T cell receptor beta chain originates from a study of OX40 agonist ivuxolimab in advanced cancers. Study-wide context: Patients got intravenous ivuxolimab at 0.01 to 10 mg/kg every 2 weeks.

Sequencing used immunoSEQ multiplex PCR; TCRdb keeps in-frame clones, though not all of them. The sample records around 37,000 clones, 65% to 90% being singletons. V lost 3 bases and J lost 3, with 6 bases in between. This CDR3 is built from 13 residues. The V gene's germline CDR1 is MNHEY and CDR2 SMNVEV (reference sequence). The chain carries TRBV27 and TRBJ2-1; D ambiguous. This clonotype originated in an adult with an advanced solid tumor such as melanoma, head and neck, liver or kidney cancer. Sequencing was performed on CD4+ or CD8+ T cells sorted from blood, taken in a trial of the OX40 agonist ivuxolimab. The CDR3 loop reads CASSLNSYNEQFF. The CDR3 DNA is TGTGCCAGCAGTTTGAACAGCTACAATGAGCAGTTCTTC.